What follows describes a single T cell receptor beta chain. Its antigen is undetermined. This sample stems from a study of CD8+ T cells in alopecia areata. Across the study: Those patients who were treated received oral tofacitinib, which was given at 5 to 10 mg twice daily for moderate-to-severe alopecia areata. Study results and limitations: TCRs were shared less clearly across patients than in mice, possibly for HLA-related reasons.

Once RNA had been extracted, it was reverse transcribed into cDNA to act as the sequencing template. Clones were read by immunoSEQ multiplex PCR, and TCRdb kept only the in-frame ones, dropping some. The repertoire has 45,000 to 60,000 clones, over 95% of them found once; the top ten carry 20% to 30%. Trimming took off 4 bases at V and 4 bases at J, with 11 bases between the two ends. The CDR3 loop spans 13 amino acids. Germline V gene sequence: CDR1 SGHRS, CDR2 YFSETQ. The chain employs TRBV5-1 and TRBJ1-1, with D possibly matching TRBD1 (5 bases). Sequenced material: CD8+ T cells sorted from blood, taken at week 0. The origin of this receptor is a human donor with alopecia areata. The CDR3 DNA follows: TGCGCCAGCAGCGTCCTGAGGGGCACTGAAGCTTTCTTT. It translates to CASSVLRGTEAFF. The variable domain in full, completed from reference TRBV5-1 and TRBJ1-1, reads KAGVTQTPRYLIKTRGQQVTLSCSPISGHRSVSWYQQTPGQGLQFLFEYFSETQRNKGNFPGRFSGRQFSNSRSEMNVSTLELGDSALYLCASSVLRGTEAFFGQGTRLTVV.